This TCR beta chain was retrieved from a study of blood T cell repertoires in COVID-19. The germline V gene encodes CDR1 SGHAT and CDR2 FQNNGV. The ends were cut back, 4 bases at V and 7 bases at J, with 16 bases in the middle. This CDR3 region has 15 residues. The method was immunoSEQ multiplex PCR; TCRdb's version includes in-frame clones alone and lacks a portion of them. The repertoire consists of 190,000 or so clones, with 70% to 90% occurring once and the leading ten covering over 1%. Sequencing input: PBMCs or T cells enriched from blood (not recorded which). This chain uses TRBV11-2 with TRBJ1-4; D call uncertain. This sequence was found in a man younger than 40 who had recovered from COVID-19. This CDR3 reads CASSSSTPWIEKLFF. CDR3 in DNA: TGTGCCAGCAGCTCTTCGACACCTTGGATTGAAAAACTGTTTTTT.